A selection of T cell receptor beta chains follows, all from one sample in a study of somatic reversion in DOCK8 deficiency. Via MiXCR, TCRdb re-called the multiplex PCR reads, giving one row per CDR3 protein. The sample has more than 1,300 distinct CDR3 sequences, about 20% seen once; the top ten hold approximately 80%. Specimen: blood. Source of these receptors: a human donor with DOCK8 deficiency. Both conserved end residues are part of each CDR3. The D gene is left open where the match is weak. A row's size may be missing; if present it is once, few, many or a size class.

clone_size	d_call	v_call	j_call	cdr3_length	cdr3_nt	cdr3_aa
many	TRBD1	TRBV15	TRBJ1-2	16	TGTGCCACCAGCCCGGGACAGGGGAACTTTAACTATGGCTACACCTTC	CATSPGQGNFNYGYTF
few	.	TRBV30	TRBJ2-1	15	TGTGCCTGGGGGGAAGGACATACAAACTACAATGAGCAGTTCTTC	CAWGEGHTNYNEQFF
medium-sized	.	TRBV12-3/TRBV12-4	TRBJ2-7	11	TGTGCCAGCAGTTCGAATTACGAGCAGTACTTC	CASSSNYEQYF
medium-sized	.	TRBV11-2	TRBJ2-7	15	.	CASSSVGAGTSLDYF
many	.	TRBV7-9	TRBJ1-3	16	TGTGCCAGCAGCTCTTTGGGCGGGAGCTCTGGAAACACCATATATTTT	CASSSLGGSSGNTIYF
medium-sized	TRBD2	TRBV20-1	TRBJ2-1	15	TGCAGTGCTTCCACTGCTGCGGGGGGGCCCGATGAGCAGTTCTTC	CSASTAAGGPDEQFF
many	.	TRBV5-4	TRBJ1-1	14	TGTGCCAGCAGCTTGAGCCAGGGAAAGACTGAAGCTTTCTTT	CASSLSQGKTEAFF
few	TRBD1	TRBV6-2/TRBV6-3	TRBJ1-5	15	TGTGCCAGCACCTCCCGACAGGGAGGCAATCAGCCCCAGCATTTT	CASTSRQGGNQPQHF
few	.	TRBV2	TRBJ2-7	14	TGTGCCAGCAGTGACCGACGGAATAGCTACGAGCAGTACTTC	CASSDRRNSYEQYF
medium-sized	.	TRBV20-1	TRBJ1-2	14	TGCAGTGCATTAAAGGCGGGGGCAGGGGTTGGCTACACCTTC	CSALKAGAGVGYTF
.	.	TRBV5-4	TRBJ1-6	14	TGTACCAGCAGCCAGGACAGACCTAATTCACCCCTCCACTTT	CTSSQDRPNSPLHF
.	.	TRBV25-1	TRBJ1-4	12	TGTGCCTGTCAGGGTACTAATGAAAAACTGTTTTTT	CACQGTNEKLFF
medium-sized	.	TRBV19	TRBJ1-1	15	TGTGCCAGTAGTATAGATCAAGTGGCGCGGCCTGAAGCTTTCTTT	CASSIDQVARPEAFF
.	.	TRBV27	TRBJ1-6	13	TGTGCCAGCACCTTAGGGCCTAATTCACCCCTCCACTTT	CASTLGPNSPLHF
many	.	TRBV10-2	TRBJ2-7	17	TGCGCCAGCAGTAAAACCCTGCAAGGAGGGGCGCTTGGCGAGCAGTACTTC	CASSKTLQGGALGEQYF
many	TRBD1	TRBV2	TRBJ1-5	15	TGTGCCAGCAGTGAGTGGACAGGGGGCTATCAGCCCCAGCATTTT	CASSEWTGGYQPQHF
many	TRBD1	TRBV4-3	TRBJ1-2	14	TGCGCCAGCAGCCAAGTGACAGGGTACTATGGCTACACCTTC	CASSQVTGYYGYTF
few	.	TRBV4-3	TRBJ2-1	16	TGCGCCAGCAGCCAAGAAGCGTTGGTGAATCACAATGAGCAGTTCTTC	CASSQEALVNHNEQFF
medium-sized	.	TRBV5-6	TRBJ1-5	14	TGTGCCAGCAGCTTGCGACAGAGCAATCAGCCCCAGCATTTT	CASSLRQSNQPQHF
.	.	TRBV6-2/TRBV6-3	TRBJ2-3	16	TGTGCCAGCAGTTTGGGTAGTGGACTAACCACAGATACGCAGTATTTT	CASSLGSGLTTDTQYF
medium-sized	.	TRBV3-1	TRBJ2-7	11	TGTGCCAGCAGCCAAGGAAACGAGCAGTACTTC	CASSQGNEQYF
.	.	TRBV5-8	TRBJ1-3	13	TGTGCCAGCAGACAGGGAGGTGGAAACACCATATATTTT	CASRQGGGNTIYF
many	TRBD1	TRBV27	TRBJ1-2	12	TGTGCCAGTAAAAAGGGGGCGAATGGCTACACCTTC	CASKKGANGYTF
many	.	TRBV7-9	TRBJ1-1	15	TGTGCCAGCAGCTTAACAGACTGGAAGAACACTGAAGCTTTCTTT	CASSLTDWKNTEAFF